Shown below are 9 T cell receptor beta chains from a single sample sequenced in a study of blood T cell repertoires in COVID-19. Sequenced by immunoSEQ multiplex PCR; TCRdb stores in-frame clones only, minus some. The table has roughly 250,000 clones, around 85% seen once. The sequencing input was peripheral blood. All receptors come from a woman aged 25 to 39 with COVID-19, enrolled during active disease.

J is TRBJ2-3 and V is TRBV7-9, with TRBD2 matching over 7 bases. This CDR3 contains 14 residues. Germline values: CDR1 SEHNR, CDR2 FQNEAQ (reference sequence). V lost 4 bases, J lost 3 bases, and 4 bases stayed unmatched. Here the CDR3 DNA reads TGTGCCAGCAGCTCACTAGCGCTTACAGATACGCAGTATTTT. Protein sequence: CASSSLALTDTQYF. The full variable domain, with the rest looked up from reference TRBV7-9 and TRBJ2-3, is DTGVSQNPRHKITKRGQNVTFRCDPISEHNRLYWYRQTLGQGPEFLTYFQNEAQLEKSRLLSDRFSAERPKGSFSTLEIQRTEQGDSAMYLCASSSLALTDTQYFGPGTRLTVL.

This chain connects TRBV2 to TRBJ2-4; D remains unclear. Trimming left V 1 base short and J 0 bases short, with 16 bases between. Germline V lookup: CDR1 SNHLY, CDR2 FYNNEI. There are 18 residues in the CDR3. CDR3: CASSEVFTRILAKNIQYF. The CDR3 DNA reads TGTGCCAGCAGTGAAGTTTTTACGCGGATACTAGCCAAAAACATTCAGTACTTC.

The V gene is TRBV7-6, the J gene TRBJ2-7, with TRBD2 matching over 8 bases. CDR1 and CDR2 (germline): SGHVS, FNYEAQ. The CDR3 runs to 17 residues. V shed 1 base and J 5 bases; nucleotides not matched to a gene: 13. CDR3 DNA sequence: TGTGCCAGCAGCTTAGGGGGAGGAGCGGGGGTTCCAAACGAGCAGTACTTC. Its translation is CASSLGGGAGVPNEQYF.

The J gene is TRBJ1-2, the V gene TRBV5-1, with 11 nucleotides matching TRBD1. Losses at the gene ends were 4 bases for V and 4 bases for J; bases not matched to a gene: 12. The CDR3 spans 17 residues. The germline V gene has CDR1 SGHRS and CDR2 YFSETQ. In nucleotides, the CDR3 is TGCGCCAGCAGCAATAGGACAGGGGGCGCCGTAAGCTATGGCTACACCTTC. Translation: CASSNRTGGAVSYGYTF.

V is TRBV28 and J is TRBJ1-1; weak D call: TRBD1 (5 bases). The CDR3 is made up of 13 amino acids. Deletions cut 10 bases from V and 2 bases from J, with 14 bases between. Germline assignment: CDR1 MDHEN and CDR2 SYDVKM. In nucleotides, the CDR3 is TGTGCCACCGAACAGGCATTTAACACTGAAGCTTTCTTT. This sequence encodes CATEQAFNTEAFF.

The genes are TRBV27 and TRBJ1-1; the D is unclear. Germline loops: CDR1 MNHEY, CDR2 SMNVEV (reference sequence). V lost 4 bases and J 0 bases, leaving 6 bases between the germline ends. The CDR3 covers 13 residues. Here the CDR3 reads CASSYQVNTEAFF. In nucleotides, the CDR3 is TGTGCCAGCAGTTACCAGGTGAACACTGAAGCTTTCTTT.

The chain joins TRBV5-1 to TRBJ2-1; tentative D call: TRBD1 (6 bases). This CDR3 comprises 13 residues. Germline V CDR1 and CDR2: SGHRS, YFSETQ. Trimming removed 4 bases from V and 5 bases from J, with 10 bases in between. The CDR3 reads CASSIGQNNEQFF. The CDR3 DNA reads as TGCGCCAGCAGCATCGGACAGAACAATGAGCAGTTCTTC.

V usage is TRBV19 and J usage is TRBJ1-2; maybe TRBD1 (6 bases). CDR1 LNHDA and CDR2 SQIVND come from the germline V gene (reference sequence). V lost 7 bases and J lost 0, with 15 bases in between. The CDR3 has 15 residues. The CDR3 loop is CASIGEGGANYGYTF. The CDR3 DNA sequence: TGTGCCAGTATTGGCGAAGGGGGGGCTAACTATGGCTACACCTTC.

This clone was picked up many times. The chain recombines TRBV3-1 (or the pseudogene TRBV3-2) with TRBJ1-4, with D tentatively TRBD1 (5 bases). The CDR3 runs 15 residues. The germline CDR1 and CDR2 sequences are LGHDT and YNNKEL (reference sequence). V was trimmed by 1 base and J by 6 bases, leaving 12 bases between them. CDR3 loop: CASSQGSGLDEKLFF. CDR3 bases: TGTGCCAGCAGCCAAGGATCAGGGTTGGATGAAAAACTGTTTTTT.